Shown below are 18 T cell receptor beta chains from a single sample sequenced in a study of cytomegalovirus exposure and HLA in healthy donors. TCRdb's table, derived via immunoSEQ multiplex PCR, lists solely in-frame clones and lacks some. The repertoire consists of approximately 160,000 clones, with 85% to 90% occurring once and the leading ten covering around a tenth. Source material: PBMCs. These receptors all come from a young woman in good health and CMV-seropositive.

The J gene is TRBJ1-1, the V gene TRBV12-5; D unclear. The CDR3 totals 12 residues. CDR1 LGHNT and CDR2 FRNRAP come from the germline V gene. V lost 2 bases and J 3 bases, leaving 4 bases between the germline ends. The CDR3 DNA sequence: TGTGCTAGTGGTTTGCAGTACACTGAAGCTTTCTTT. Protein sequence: CASGLQYTEAFF.

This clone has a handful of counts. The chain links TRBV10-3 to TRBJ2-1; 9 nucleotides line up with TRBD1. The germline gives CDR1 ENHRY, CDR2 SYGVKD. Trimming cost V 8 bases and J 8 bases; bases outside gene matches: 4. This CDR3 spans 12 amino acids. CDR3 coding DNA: TGTGCCATCTCACAGGGGGCGGATGAGCAGTTCTTC. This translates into CAISQGADEQFF.

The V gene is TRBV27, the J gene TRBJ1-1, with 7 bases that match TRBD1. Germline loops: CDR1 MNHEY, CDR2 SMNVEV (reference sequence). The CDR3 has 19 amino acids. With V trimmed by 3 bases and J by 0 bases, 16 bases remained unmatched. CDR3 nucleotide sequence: TGTGCCAGCAGTTTTAGGCTAGGGGGCAACTCCCACATGAACACTGAAGCTTTCTTT. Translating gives CASSFRLGGNSHMNTEAFF.

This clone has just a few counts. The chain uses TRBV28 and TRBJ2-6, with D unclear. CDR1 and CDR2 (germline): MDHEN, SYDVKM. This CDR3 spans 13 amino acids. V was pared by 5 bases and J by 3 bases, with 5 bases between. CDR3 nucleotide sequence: TGTGCCAGCAGTCCTTATGGGGCCAACGTCCTGACTTTC. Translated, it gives CASSPYGANVLTF.

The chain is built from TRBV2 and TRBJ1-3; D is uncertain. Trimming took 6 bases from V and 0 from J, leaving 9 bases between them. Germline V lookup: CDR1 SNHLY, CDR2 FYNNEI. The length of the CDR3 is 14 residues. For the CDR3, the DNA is TGTGCCAGCAGCCCAATGAGCTCTGGAAACACCATATATTTT. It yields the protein CASSPMSSGNTIYF. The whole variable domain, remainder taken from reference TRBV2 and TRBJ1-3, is EPEVTQTPSHQVTQMGQEVILRCVPISNHLYFYWYRQILGQKVEFLVSFYNNEISEKSEIFDDQFSVERPDGSNFTLKIRSTKLEDSAMYFCASSPMSSGNTIYFGEGSWLTVV.

CDR3 region: CASSSGRGGGYTF. CDR3 nucleotides: TGTGCCAGCAGCTCGGGCAGGGGCGGTGGCTACACCTTC. The J gene is TRBJ1-2, the V gene TRBV7-9; the D gene is possibly TRBD1 (6 bases). This CDR3 is built from 13 residues. Trimming took 4 bases from V and 7 from J, leaving 13 bases between them. Germline CDR1 is SEHNR and CDR2 is FQNEAQ (reference sequence).

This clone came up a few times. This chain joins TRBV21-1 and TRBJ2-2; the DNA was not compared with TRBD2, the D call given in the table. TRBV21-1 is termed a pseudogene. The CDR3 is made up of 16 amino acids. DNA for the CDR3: TGTGCCAGCAGCACACAACTAGCGGGAGAGGTCGGGGAGCTGTTTTTT. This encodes CASSTQLAGEVGELFF.

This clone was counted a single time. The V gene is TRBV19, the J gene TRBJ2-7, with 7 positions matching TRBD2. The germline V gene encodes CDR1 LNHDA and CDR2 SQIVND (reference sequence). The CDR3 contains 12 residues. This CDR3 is CATGTTLLEQYF. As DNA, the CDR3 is TGTGCAACCGGGACTACGCTTCTCGAGCAGTACTTC.

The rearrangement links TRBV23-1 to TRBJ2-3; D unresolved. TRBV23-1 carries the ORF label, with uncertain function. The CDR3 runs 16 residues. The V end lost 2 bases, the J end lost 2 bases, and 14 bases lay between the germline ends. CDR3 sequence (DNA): TGCGCCAGCAGTCAACGGAGTGAAGAGGACACAGATACGCAGTATTTT. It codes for CASSQRSEEDTDTQYF.

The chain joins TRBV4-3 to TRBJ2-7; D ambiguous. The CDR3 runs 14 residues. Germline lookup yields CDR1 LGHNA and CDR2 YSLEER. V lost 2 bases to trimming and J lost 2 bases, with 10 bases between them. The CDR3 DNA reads TGCGCCAGCAGCCAATCCCATTCCACCTACGAGCAGTACTTC. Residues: CASSQSHSTYEQYF.

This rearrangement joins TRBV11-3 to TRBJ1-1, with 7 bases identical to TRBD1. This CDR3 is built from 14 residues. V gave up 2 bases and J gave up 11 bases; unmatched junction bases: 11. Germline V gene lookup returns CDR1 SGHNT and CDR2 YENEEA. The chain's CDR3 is CASSLLRQGDVAFF. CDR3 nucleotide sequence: TGTGCCAGCAGCTTACTTCGTCAGGGGGATGTTGCTTTCTTT.

The CDR3 loop reads CAWSRSRGGQPQHF. In nucleotides, the CDR3 is TGTGCCTGGAGTCGGTCAAGGGGAGGACAGCCCCAGCATTTT. This rearrangement joins TRBV30 to TRBJ1-5, with D possibly TRBD1 on 5 matching bases. The CDR3 sequence is 14 residues long. The V and J ends lost 2 bases and 7 bases respectively, with 15 bases between them. Per the germline V gene, CDR1 is GTSNPN and CDR2 is SVGIG (reference sequence).

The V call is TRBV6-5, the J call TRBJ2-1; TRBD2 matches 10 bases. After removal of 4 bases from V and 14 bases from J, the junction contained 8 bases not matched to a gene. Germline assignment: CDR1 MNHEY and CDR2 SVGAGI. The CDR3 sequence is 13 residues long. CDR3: CASSWSSGSTKFF. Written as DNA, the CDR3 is TGTGCCAGCAGTTGGTCTAGCGGGAGTACGAAGTTCTTC.

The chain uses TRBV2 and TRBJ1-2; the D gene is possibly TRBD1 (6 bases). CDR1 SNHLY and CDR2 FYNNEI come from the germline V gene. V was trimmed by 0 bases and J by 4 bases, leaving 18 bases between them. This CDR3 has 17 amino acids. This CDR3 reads CASSEAWGGGRTYGYTF. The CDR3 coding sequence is TGTGCCAGCAGTGAAGCCTGGGGAGGGGGGCGAACCTATGGCTACACCTTC.

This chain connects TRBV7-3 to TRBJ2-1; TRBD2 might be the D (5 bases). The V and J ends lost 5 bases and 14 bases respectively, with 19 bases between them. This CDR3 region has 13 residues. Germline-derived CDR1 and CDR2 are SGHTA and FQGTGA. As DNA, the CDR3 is TGTGCCAGCAGCCCCCGTGAGGGAGTAAGAAAGTTCTTC. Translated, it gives CASSPREGVRKFF.

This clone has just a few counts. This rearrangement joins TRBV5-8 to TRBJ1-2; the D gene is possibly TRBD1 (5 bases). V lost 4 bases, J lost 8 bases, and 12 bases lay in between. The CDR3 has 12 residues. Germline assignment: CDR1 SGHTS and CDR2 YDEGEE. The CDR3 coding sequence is TGTGCCAGCAGCCTTTGGGCAGGGGGCTACACCTTC. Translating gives CASSLWAGGYTF.

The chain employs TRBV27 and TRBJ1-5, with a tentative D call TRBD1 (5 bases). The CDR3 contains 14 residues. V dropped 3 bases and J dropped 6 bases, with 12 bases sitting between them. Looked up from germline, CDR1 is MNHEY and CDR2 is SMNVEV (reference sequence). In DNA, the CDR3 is TGTGCCAGCAGTTTGGGAGGGGTGGGTCAGCCCCAGCATTTT. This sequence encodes CASSLGGVGQPQHF.

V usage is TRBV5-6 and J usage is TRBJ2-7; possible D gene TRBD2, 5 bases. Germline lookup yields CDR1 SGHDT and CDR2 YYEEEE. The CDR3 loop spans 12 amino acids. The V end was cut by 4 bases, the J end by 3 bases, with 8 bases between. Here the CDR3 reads CASSSRDYEQYF. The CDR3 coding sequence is TGTGCCAGCAGCAGTCGGGACTACGAGCAGTACTTC.